This entry concerns a single T cell receptor (beta chain). This specimen belongs to a study of shared clonotypes between healthy human individuals. The CDR3 spans 15 residues. Trimming removed 4 bases at V and 1 base at J, with 15 bases between. Germline values: CDR1 SGHRS, CDR2 YFSETQ. Some 28,000 T cell genomes (approximately 0.2 ug DNA) went into each sorted-subset replicate. Profiled with immunoSEQ multiplex PCR; TCRdb holds only in-frame clones, not every one. The data hold 300,000 or so clones, with 74% observed a single time. This clonotype was obtained from a man aged 25 to 45 in good health. The rearrangement joins TRBV5-1 to TRBJ2-7; D is unclear. The material sequenced was memory CD4+ T cells sorted from blood. Subset indicated: CD45RA-negative fraction. The CDR3 sequence: CASSPGPYGSYEQYF. Here the CDR3 DNA reads TGCGCCAGCAGCCCCGGACCCTATGGTTCCTACGAGCAGTACTTC.